Listed here are 32 T cell receptor beta chains from one sample, sequenced in a study of patients and donors after allogeneic stem cell transplantation. TCRdb reprocessed the RT-PCR reads with MiXCR, giving one entry per CDR3 protein. The table shows about 76,000 distinct CDR3 sequences, with 26% occurring only once. Sequences were obtained from blood, either unsorted or a sorted T cell fraction (not recorded which). These receptors were taken from a human donor who was either an allogeneic HSCT recipient or a stem cell or donor lymphocyte infusion donor (not recorded which). It is not recorded whose cells these are; they may come from a transplant donor.

The J gene is TRBJ1-1, the V gene TRBV20-1, with 7 bases identical to TRBD1. Unmatched junction bases numbered 10, after V lost 6 bases and J lost 0 bases. Germline assignment: CDR1 DFQATT and CDR2 SNEGSKA (reference sequence). The CDR3 is 15 residues long. This CDR3 reads CSAAIRGQLNTEAFF. The CDR3 DNA is TGCAGTGCCGCAATTCGGGGACAGTTGAACACTGAAGCTTTCTTT.

V gene TRBV11-2 combines with J gene TRBJ2-1; weak D call: TRBD2 (6 bases). Deletions cut 4 bases from V and 9 bases from J, with 19 bases between. The CDR3 sequence is 15 residues long. CDR1 is SGHAT and CDR2 is FQNNGV in the germline V gene. The CDR3 reads CASSYYPGGAIEQFF. The CDR3 DNA follows: TGTGCCAGCAGCTACTACCCAGGCGGGGCGATTGAGCAGTTCTTC.

As DNA, the CDR3 is TGTGCCAGCAGCGCTAGCGGGGTGAATGAGCAGTTCTTC. It yields the protein CASSASGVNEQFF. The chain combines TRBV9 with TRBJ2-1; 9 nucleotides line up with TRBD2. Germline V gene data show CDR1 as SGDLS and CDR2 as YYNGEE. The J segment lost 7 bases and the V segment lost 3 bases, leaving 2 bases of the junction unmatched. The CDR3 has 13 amino acids.

The chain combines TRBV4-3 with TRBJ2-7; 7 bases align to TRBD2. The V gene's germline CDR1 is LGHNA and CDR2 YSLEER. The ends lost 1 base at V and 5 bases at J; junction bases unmatched: 14. The CDR3 consists of 17 residues. The CDR3, as DNA: TGCGCCAGCAGCCAAGGAGGGTCCATGCGGGAGATCGACGAGCAGTACTTC. Residues: CASSQGGSMREIDEQYF.

There are a few counts of this clonotype. The chain uses TRBV20-1 and TRBJ1-4; D uncertain. V lost 3 bases to trimming and J lost 7 bases, with 12 bases between them. Germline CDR1 reads DFQATT; CDR2 reads SNEGSKA (reference sequence). The CDR3 covers 13 residues. In DNA form, the CDR3 reads TGCAGTGCTAGTCGGACTCCCAGTGAAAAACTGTTTTTT. Its protein is CSASRTPSEKLFF.

V is TRBV4-3 and J is TRBJ2-1; TRBD2 agrees at 10 bases. V shed 1 base, J shed 6 bases, and the junction held 6 bases outside the gene matches. Germline CDR1 reads LGHNA; CDR2 reads YSLEER. This CDR3 region has 16 residues. The CDR3 protein is CASSQAGLAASNEQFF. Written as DNA, the CDR3 is TGCGCCAGCAGCCAAGCAGGACTAGCGGCGAGCAATGAGCAGTTCTTC.

The rearrangement joins TRBV11-2 to TRBJ2-3; 7 nucleotides align to TRBD2. Germline-derived CDR1 and CDR2 are SGHAT and FQNNGV. V was pared by 3 bases and J by 5 bases, with 14 bases of the junction left unmatched. The CDR3 length is 17 residues. Here the CDR3 DNA reads TGTGCCAGCAGCTTCTACGGGCTTGGGACTAAGGGAGATACGCAGTATTTT. Translated: CASSFYGLGTKGDTQYF.

This clonotype turned up a few times. The V gene is TRBV20-1, the J gene TRBJ2-3, with D possibly TRBD2 on 6 matching bases. CDR3 length equals 15 residues. Germline V CDR1 and CDR2: DFQATT, SNEGSKA (reference sequence). V was shortened by 1 base and J by 2 bases, with 13 bases between the two germline ends. CDR3 sequence reads: CSARVGGMFTDTQYF. The CDR3 region has the DNA TGCAGTGCTAGAGTAGGCGGGATGTTCACAGATACGCAGTATTTT.

V and J are TRBV7-9 and TRBJ2-3, with D possibly matching TRBD1 (5 bases). CDR1 is SEHNR, CDR2 FQNEAQ, per germline (reference sequence). The ends were cut back, 5 bases at V and 9 bases at J, with 27 bases in the middle. This CDR3 contains 17 residues. CDR3 loop: CASSRYRTPSPPRTQYF. CDR3 coding DNA: TGTGCCAGCAGCAGATACAGGACCCCGAGTCCCCCGCGGACGCAGTATTTT.

The chain uses TRBV12-3 or TRBV12-4 and TRBJ1-3; no firm D call. The CDR3 is 15 residues long. The V end was cut by 5 bases, the J end by 4 bases, with 15 bases between. This CDR3 is CASSRVRPGGNTIYF. The CDR3 coding sequence is TGTGCCAGCAGTCGAGTCAGGCCTGGCGGAAACACCATATATTTT.

There are many counts of this clonotype. The chain combines TRBV10-3 with TRBJ2-7; D is unclear. Germline V CDR1 and CDR2: ENHRY, SYGVKD. V was clipped by 3 bases and J by 0 bases, with 9 bases between them. The CDR3 is 14 amino acids. The CDR3 sequence is CAISEPGFSYEQYF. In DNA form, the CDR3 reads TGTGCCATCAGTGAACCGGGCTTCTCCTACGAGCAGTACTTC.

This clonotype has more than one count but fewer than ten. This chain connects TRBV7-2 to TRBJ1-1; D is uncertain. V was cut by 5 bases and J by 1 base, with 11 bases left in between. The CDR3 runs 14 residues. Germline values: CDR1 SGHTA, CDR2 FQGNSA. In DNA form, the CDR3 reads TGTGCCAGCAGCGTAAGTAGGGAGAACACTGAAGCTTTCTTT. Translated: CASSVSRENTEAFF.

The V gene is TRBV5-1, the J gene TRBJ2-7; 10 nucleotides agree with TRBD2. V shed 3 bases, J shed 7 bases, and the junction held 10 bases outside the gene matches. This CDR3 is 15 amino acids long. The germline CDR1 and CDR2 sequences are SGHRS and YFSETQ. CDR3 DNA sequence: TGCGCCAGCAGCTCGGTTAGCGGGGGGCCGAGAGAGCAGTACTTC. It yields the protein CASSSVSGGPREQYF.

The J gene is TRBJ1-1, the V gene TRBV11-3; D possibly corresponds to TRBD1 (5 bases). Per the germline V gene, CDR1 is SGHNT and CDR2 is YENEEA. The CDR3 runs 13 residues. The ends were cut back, 5 bases at V and 4 bases at J, with 11 bases in the middle. CDR3 sequence (DNA): TGTGCCAGCAGCAGAGGGGTGAGCACTGAAGCTTTCTTT. This gives the protein CASSRGVSTEAFF.

The V and J genes are TRBV3-1 and TRBJ2-7; perhaps TRBD2 as D (6 bases). The CDR3 loop spans 15 amino acids. V dropped 0 bases and J dropped 3 bases, with 12 bases sitting between them. Germline CDR1 LGHDT, CDR2 YNNKEL (reference sequence). The CDR3 here is CASSQDWGLGYEQYF. The CDR3, as DNA: TGTGCCAGCAGCCAAGATTGGGGACTCGGCTACGAGCAGTACTTC.

This clonotype was seen more than once but under ten times. V gene TRBV20-1 combines with J gene TRBJ1-5, with D possibly being TRBD1 (6 bases). CDR1 and CDR2 from the germline V gene are DFQATT and SNEGSKA (reference sequence). V gave up 1 base and J gave up 7 bases, with 8 bases separating them. CDR3 length: 12 amino acids. The CDR3 nucleotides are TGCAGTGCTAGAGTGGGGGCCCAGCCCCAGCATTTT. Translating gives CSARVGAQPQHF.

There are a few counts of this clonotype. V gene TRBV18 combines with J gene TRBJ1-2, with a possible D match to TRBD1 (5 bases). Trimming removed 0 bases from V and 6 bases from J, with 11 bases in between. This CDR3 spans 14 amino acids. Germline assignment: CDR1 KGHSH and CDR2 LQKENI. The CDR3 reads CASSPPYRLDGYTF. The CDR3 DNA reads TGTGCCAGCTCACCACCATACAGGCTCGATGGCTACACCTTC.

This clonotype has more than one count but fewer than ten. The V and J genes are TRBV20-1 and TRBJ1-1; 9 bases are shared with TRBD1. The germline gives CDR1 DFQATT, CDR2 SNEGSKA (reference sequence). Unmatched junction bases numbered 5, after V lost 0 bases and J lost 3 bases. The CDR3 is made up of 15 amino acids. CDR3 sequence reads: CSARDSGQGYTEAFF. Here the CDR3 DNA reads TGCAGTGCTAGAGATAGTGGACAGGGGTACACTGAAGCTTTCTTT.

The V and J genes are TRBV20-1 and TRBJ1-4; maybe TRBD1 (5 bases). With 6 bases removed from V and 8 bases from J, the gap between germline ends came to 19 bases. The CDR3 has 14 residues. Looked up from germline, CDR1 is DFQATT and CDR2 is SNEGSKA (reference sequence). The CDR3 is CSARAPGVMEKLFF. The CDR3 bases are TGCAGTGCCCGTGCCCCGGGGGTGATGGAAAAACTGTTTTTT.

This clonotype came up a few times. The V and J genes are TRBV18 and TRBJ1-2; D gene ambiguous. With 1 base removed from V and 3 bases from J, the gap between germline ends came to 6 bases. CDR1 is KGHSH, CDR2 LQKENI, per germline. The length of the CDR3 is 13 residues. This CDR3 reads CASSPRLDYGYTF. CDR3 coding DNA: TGTGCCAGCTCACCACGCCTCGACTATGGCTACACCTTC.

There are a few counts of this clonotype. V gene TRBV5-1 combines with J gene TRBJ1-1; no firm D call. Trimming removed 1 base from V and 0 bases from J, with 4 bases in between. The germline gives CDR1 SGHRS, CDR2 YFSETQ. The CDR3 spans 13 residues. The CDR3 region is CASSLTMNTEAFF. DNA for the CDR3: TGCGCCAGCAGCTTGACTATGAACACTGAAGCTTTCTTT.

The CDR3 reads CASSLELTYTEAFF. CDR3 DNA sequence: TGTGCCAGCAGCTTAGAACTCACTTACACTGAAGCTTTCTTT. The rearrangement joins TRBV7-2 to TRBJ1-1, with D uncertain. With 1 base removed from V and 3 bases from J, the gap between germline ends came to 9 bases. The CDR3 loop spans 14 amino acids. Germline V gene lookup returns CDR1 SGHTA and CDR2 FQGNSA.

The chain is built from TRBV5-4 and TRBJ2-7; 8 nucleotides line up with TRBD1. V was clipped by 2 bases and J by 4 bases; unmatched bases: 8. CDR3 length equals 15 residues. The V gene's germline CDR1 is SGHNT and CDR2 YYREEE (reference sequence). The CDR3 region is CASSFSGTGEYEQYF. Here the CDR3 DNA reads TGTGCCAGCAGCTTCTCCGGGACAGGAGAATACGAGCAGTACTTC.

This clonotype was seen many times. The chain joins TRBV12-5 to TRBJ1-1; D may be TRBD1 (5 bases). Per the germline V gene, CDR1 is LGHNT and CDR2 is FRNRAP. The CDR3 totals 13 residues. V was trimmed by 2 bases and J by 8 bases, leaving 12 bases between them. CDR3 loop: CASGLLQWTEAFF. In DNA form, the CDR3 reads TGTGCTAGTGGTTTGCTGCAGTGGACAGAAGCTTTCTTT.

This rearrangement joins TRBV9 to TRBJ1-2; 7 bases match TRBD1. CDR3 length: 15 amino acids. CDR1 and CDR2 (germline): SGDLS, YYNGEE. Trimming removed 0 bases from V and 8 bases from J; junction bases left unmatched: 10. The CDR3 spells CASSVAHRGVLGYTF. The CDR3 coding sequence is TGTGCCAGCAGCGTAGCACACAGGGGAGTGTTGGGCTACACCTTC.

This clonotype turned up a few times. This chain uses TRBV12-3 or TRBV12-4 with TRBJ1-3, with 7 bases fitting TRBD1. The CDR3 spans 14 residues. V shed 6 bases, J shed 1 base, and the junction held 3 bases outside the gene matches. CDR3: CASSPGQSGNTIYF. In DNA form, the CDR3 reads TGTGCCAGCAGCCCGGGACAGTCTGGAAACACCATATATTTT.

This clonotype showed up just a few times. V is TRBV7-3 and J is TRBJ2-1; D may be TRBD1 or TRBD2 (5 bases each). This CDR3 contains 16 residues. V was shortened by 4 bases and J by 2 bases, with 15 bases between the two germline ends. Per the germline V gene, CDR1 is SGHTA and CDR2 is FQGTGA. CDR3 amino acids: CASSYRGETPYNEQFF. The CDR3 region has the DNA TGTGCCAGCAGCTATAGAGGGGAAACCCCCTACAATGAGCAGTTCTTC.

This clonotype was counted only a few times. The genes are TRBV20-1 and TRBJ1-2, with D maybe TRBD1 (6 bases). This CDR3 region has 13 residues. The V end lost 6 bases, the J end lost 3 bases, and 14 bases lay between the germline ends. Germline CDR1 DFQATT, CDR2 SNEGSKA (reference sequence). The chain's CDR3 is CSALPQGYYGYTF. As DNA, the CDR3 is TGCAGTGCCCTTCCCCAGGGGTACTATGGCTACACCTTC.

The gene calls are TRBV7-7 and TRBJ1-4, with D possibly matching TRBD1 (5 bases). The V gene lost 5 bases and the J gene lost 7 bases, with 14 bases spanning the gap. The germline V gene has CDR1 SSHAT and CDR2 FNYEAQ (reference sequence). CDR3 length: 14 residues. The CDR3 DNA sequence: TGTGCCAGCAGCCTAGGGGTAGGGACTGAAAAACTGTTTTTT. It translates to CASSLGVGTEKLFF.

V usage is TRBV12-3 or TRBV12-4 and J usage is TRBJ2-7; 8 bases align to TRBD1. The CDR3 covers 14 residues. V lost 6 bases and J lost 4; bases outside the gene matches: 8. CDR3 sequence (DNA): TGTGCCAGCAGCTCAGCCGGGACAGGTTACGAGCAGTACTTC. Translating gives CASSSAGTGYEQYF.

This clonotype appeared a few times. The chain employs TRBV9 and TRBJ2-3; TRBD1 aligns across 8 bases. The CDR3 is made up of 16 amino acids. The V segment lost 0 bases and the J segment 1 base; nucleotides outside the gene matches: 4. The germline V gene has CDR1 SGDLS and CDR2 YYNGEE. CDR3 amino acids: CASSVGTGTRTDTQYF. The CDR3 DNA follows: TGTGCCAGCAGCGTAGGGACAGGGACCCGCACAGATACGCAGTATTTT.

The chain carries TRBV4-1 and TRBJ1-1; 10 nucleotides match TRBD1. V lost 3 bases to trimming and J lost 0 bases; unmatched junction nucleotides: 7. The CDR3 has 17 amino acids. CDR1 and CDR2 from the germline V gene are MGHRA and YSYEKL. The CDR3 region has the DNA TGCGCCAGCAGCCATTACGGGACAGGGGTTCTGAACACTGAAGCTTTCTTT. This gives the protein CASSHYGTGVLNTEAFF.